Here is one T cell receptor beta chain with its context. The repertoire was sequenced with immunoSEQ multiplex PCR; TCRdb's copy has only in-frame clones and lacks some. The sample has about 98,000 clones; about 80% are singletons. These data originate in a study of control samples from healthy donors and cancer patients. CDR3 length: 12 amino acids. The ends lost 7 bases at V and 7 bases at J; junction bases unmatched: 7. Germline loops: CDR1 SGHRS, CDR2 YFSETQ. This TCR derives from a woman in her 30s in good health. This chain connects TRBV5-1 to TRBJ2-5; 7 bases are a match to TRBD2. The sequencing input was blood. DNA for the CDR3: TGCGCCAGCCGGGCGGGGACTATGACCCAGTACTTC. Its translation: CASRAGTMTQYF.